The sequence of this T cell receptor (beta chain) was determined in a study of blood T cell repertoires in COVID-19. As for the study in general: Some COVID-19 samples were acute and others convalescent; all came from the United States, Italy and Spain. T cells, B-cell-depleted T cells, or PBMCs supplied cDNA or gDNA.

Germline V gene data show CDR1 as MDHEN and CDR2 as SYDVKM. Trimming removed 4 bases from V and 7 bases from J; junction bases left unmatched: 4. The CDR3 consists of 14 residues. In the authors' workflow: For nucleated cells, counts were estimated from reference gene primer amplification. TCRdb's table, derived via immunoSEQ multiplex PCR, lists solely in-frame clones and lacks some. That table furnishes V, J and clone size, whereas the DNA furnished D and trimming. The profile shows about 99,000 clones, 84% of them singletons. This receptor was identified in a man in his 70s with active or convalescent COVID-19. The source material was peripheral blood. The chain joins TRBV28 to TRBJ2-3, with TRBD2 matching over 11 bases. The CDR3 loop is CASSSGTSGNTQYF. For the CDR3, the DNA is TGTGCCAGCAGTTCCGGGACTAGCGGCAATACGCAGTATTTT.